A selection of T cell receptor beta chains follows, all from one sample in a study of blood T cell repertoires in COVID-19. The assay was immunoSEQ multiplex PCR, and TCRdb's table has in-frame clones only and misses some. The data contain about 140,000 clones, about 75% of them singletons. The source material was PBMCs or T cells enriched from blood (not recorded which). These receptors originate from a woman in her forties or fifties who had recovered from COVID-19. The CDR3 runs from the conserved cysteine through the conserved F or W. D genes are given only for firm matches. Clone size, where shown, is once, few, many, or a class for clones that have expanded.

J gene: TRBJ2-1
clone size: .
V gene: TRBV10-1
D gene: TRBD1
CDR3 protein: CASGGTGYNEQFF
CDR3 DNA: TGCGCCAGCGGGGGGACAGGCTACAATGAGCAGTTCTTC

J gene: TRBJ1-2
clone size: once
V gene: TRBV13
D gene: .
CDR3 protein: CASTQILYGYTF
CDR3 DNA: TGTGCCAGCACACAGATCTTGTATGGCTACACCTTC

J gene: TRBJ2-5
clone size: .
V gene: TRBV6-5
D gene: .
CDR3 protein: CASSPEGGETQYF
CDR3 DNA: TGTGCCAGCAGCCCCGAAGGGGGAGAGACCCAGTACTTC

J gene: TRBJ1-6
clone size: .
V gene: TRBV15
D gene: .
CDR3 protein: CATSRDRGPGSPLHF
CDR3 DNA: TGTGCCACCAGCAGAGACCGAGGGCCGGGCTCACCCCTCCACTTT

J gene: TRBJ2-7
clone size: .
V gene: TRBV4-1
D gene: .
CDR3 protein: CASSREVDYEQYF
CDR3 DNA: TGCGCCAGCAGCCGGGAGGTGGACTACGAGCAGTACTTC

J gene: TRBJ2-1
clone size: .
V gene: TRBV5-6
D gene: .
CDR3 protein: CASSLDTYNEQFF
CDR3 DNA: TGTGCCAGCAGCTTGGACACCTACAATGAGCAGTTCTTC

J gene: TRBJ1-1
clone size: once
V gene: TRBV29-1
D gene: .
CDR3 protein: CSARVGGRQAFF
CDR3 DNA: TGCAGCGCTAGAGTGGGGGGACGCCAGGCTTTCTTT

J gene: TRBJ2-7
clone size: few
V gene: TRBV6-4
D gene: .
CDR3 protein: CASSDSGGSDEQYF
CDR3 DNA: TGTGCCAGCAGTGACTCGGGGGGTTCGGACGAGCAGTACTTC

J gene: TRBJ2-1
clone size: few
V gene: TRBV11-3
D gene: TRBD2
CDR3 protein: CASNRLSLAGLENEQFF
CDR3 DNA: TGTGCCAGCAACCGTCTTAGCCTAGCGGGACTCGAAAATGAGCAGTTCTTC

J gene: TRBJ2-5
clone size: .
V gene: TRBV2
D gene: .
CDR3 protein: CASSEEARPRETQYF
CDR3 DNA: TGTGCCAGCAGTGAAGAGGCGAGACCTAGGGAGACCCAGTACTTC

J gene: TRBJ1-2
clone size: .
V gene: TRBV29-1
D gene: .
CDR3 protein: CSVGEDYGYTF
CDR3 DNA: TGCAGCGTTGGCGAGGACTATGGCTACACCTTC

J gene: TRBJ1-5
clone size: few
V gene: TRBV30
D gene: .
CDR3 protein: CAWSVERNQPQHF
CDR3 DNA: TGTGCCTGGAGTGTGGAGAGGAATCAGCCCCAGCATTTT

J gene: TRBJ2-5
clone size: .
V gene: TRBV5-6
D gene: .
CDR3 protein: CASSVTVYQETQYF
CDR3 DNA: TGTGCCAGCAGCGTGACAGTGTACCAAGAGACCCAGTACTTC

J gene: TRBJ1-3
clone size: .
V gene: TRBV19
D gene: .
CDR3 protein: CASTSVHSGNTIYF
CDR3 DNA: .

J gene: TRBJ2-7
clone size: .
V gene: TRBV5-1
D gene: .
CDR3 protein: CASSRDSYEQYF
CDR3 DNA: TGCGCCAGCAGCAGAGACAGTTACGAGCAGTACTTC

J gene: TRBJ1-4
clone size: .
V gene: TRBV6-1
D gene: TRBD1
CDR3 protein: CASSDPDRGATNEKLFF
CDR3 DNA: TGTGCCAGCAGTGACCCGGACAGGGGAGCAACTAATGAAAAACTGTTTTTT

J gene: TRBJ1-3
clone size: .
V gene: TRBV6-5
D gene: .
CDR3 protein: CASSYIAGIGGNTIYF
CDR3 DNA: TGTGCCAGCAGTTACATCGCAGGGATAGGGGGAAACACCATATATTTT

J gene: TRBJ1-3
clone size: .
V gene: TRBV12-5
D gene: TRBD1
CDR3 protein: CASGFGDRAGNTIYF
CDR3 DNA: TGTGCTAGTGGTTTCGGGGACAGGGCGGGAAACACCATATATTTT

J gene: TRBJ2-5
clone size: .
V gene: TRBV7-9
D gene: .
CDR3 protein: CASSLGDRECQETQYF
CDR3 DNA: TGTGCCAGCAGCTTAGGTGACAGAGAGTGCCAAGAGACCCAGTACTTC

J gene: TRBJ1-5
clone size: .
V gene: TRBV6-1
D gene: TRBD1
CDR3 protein: CASSEVIGDRGRGYQPQHF
CDR3 DNA: TGTGCCAGCAGTGAAGTTATCGGGGACAGGGGGCGCGGCTATCAGCCCCAGCATTTT

J gene: TRBJ1-2
clone size: .
V gene: TRBV7-9
D gene: .
CDR3 protein: CASSWEQAGYTF
CDR3 DNA: TGTGCCAGCAGCTGGGAGCAGGCGGGCTACACCTTC

J gene: TRBJ2-5
clone size: .
V gene: TRBV2
D gene: .
CDR3 protein: CASSESFGFRRFETQYF
CDR3 DNA: TGTGCCAGCAGTGAATCTTTCGGCTTTCGGAGGTTCGAGACCCAGTACTTC

J gene: TRBJ1-2
clone size: .
V gene: TRBV5-8
D gene: .
CDR3 protein: CASSLVVGSYGYTF
CDR3 DNA: TGTGCCAGCAGCTTGGTTGTAGGGAGCTATGGCTACACCTTC

J gene: TRBJ2-2
clone size: .
V gene: TRBV5-8
D gene: .
CDR3 protein: CASSGRVLYTGELFF
CDR3 DNA: TGTGCCAGCAGCGGCAGGGTCCTATACACCGGGGAGCTGTTTTTT

J gene: TRBJ2-2
clone size: .
V gene: TRBV9
D gene: TRBD1
CDR3 protein: CASSVLGDSTGELFF
CDR3 DNA: TGTGCCAGCAGCGTACTAGGGGACAGCACCGGGGAGCTGTTTTTT

J gene: TRBJ1-3
clone size: .
V gene: TRBV29-1
D gene: TRBD1
CDR3 protein: CSVWDRDRGNTIYF
CDR3 DNA: TGCAGCGTTTGGGACAGAGATAGGGGAAACACCATATATTTT

J gene: TRBJ1-6
clone size: once
V gene: TRBV10-1
D gene: .
CDR3 protein: CASSGQPNSPLHF
CDR3 DNA: TGCGCCAGCAGTGGACAGCCTAATTCACCCCTCCACTTT

J gene: TRBJ2-3
clone size: .
V gene: TRBV5-1
D gene: TRBD2
CDR3 protein: CASRASGGGDTQYF
CDR3 DNA: TGCGCCAGCAGGGCTAGCGGGGGAGGAGATACGCAGTATTTT

J gene: TRBJ2-3
clone size: .
V gene: TRBV6-5
D gene: .
CDR3 protein: CASSYEGEGTDTQYF
CDR3 DNA: TGTGCCAGCAGTTACGAGGGGGAAGGCACAGATACGCAGTATTTT

J gene: TRBJ1-1
clone size: .
V gene: TRBV10-3
D gene: TRBD1
CDR3 protein: CAIGDRGNTEAFF
CDR3 DNA: TGTGCCATCGGGGACAGGGGGAACACTGAAGCTTTCTTT

J gene: TRBJ1-4
clone size: .
V gene: TRBV7-6
D gene: TRBD1
CDR3 protein: CASSLGGQGSEKLFF
CDR3 DNA: TGTGCCAGCAGCTTAGGGGGACAGGGGAGTGAAAAACTGTTTTTT

J gene: TRBJ2-5
clone size: .
V gene: TRBV2
D gene: .
CDR3 protein: CASTPRRETQYF
CDR3 DNA: TGTGCCAGCACCCCGCGTCGAGAGACCCAGTACTTC

J gene: TRBJ1-5
clone size: .
V gene: TRBV27
D gene: .
CDR3 protein: CASRTGETPGGQPQHF
CDR3 DNA: TGTGCCAGCAGGACCGGCGAGACTCCCGGCGGCCAGCCCCAGCATTTT

J gene: TRBJ1-2
clone size: .
V gene: TRBV5-1
D gene: TRBD1
CDR3 protein: CASSLDRGRNGYTF
CDR3 DNA: TGCGCCAGCAGCTTGGACAGGGGGAGGAATGGCTACACCTTC

J gene: TRBJ1-5
clone size: .
V gene: TRBV19
D gene: .
CDR3 protein: CASSITTAYSNQPQHF
CDR3 DNA: TGTGCCAGTAGTATCACAACAGCTTATAGCAATCAGCCCCAGCATTTT

J gene: TRBJ1-4
clone size: .
V gene: TRBV5-1
D gene: TRBD1
CDR3 protein: CASSEGQDNEKLFF
CDR3 DNA: TGCGCCAGCAGCGAGGGACAGGATAATGAAAAACTGTTTTTT

J gene: TRBJ1-2
clone size: .
V gene: TRBV5-1
D gene: .
CDR3 protein: CASSLVVRGAGYTF
CDR3 DNA: TGCGCCAGCAGCTTGGTCGTCAGGGGAGCTGGCTACACCTTC

J gene: TRBJ1-4
clone size: few
V gene: TRBV6-5
D gene: .
CDR3 protein: CASSSAERATNEKLFF
CDR3 DNA: TGTGCCAGCAGTTCCGCCGAGAGGGCAACTAATGAAAAACTGTTTTTT

J gene: TRBJ1-2
clone size: .
V gene: TRBV12-3/TRBV12-4
D gene: .
CDR3 protein: CASTNRDIYGYTF
CDR3 DNA: TGTGCCAGCACCAACAGGGACATCTATGGCTACACCTTC

J gene: TRBJ2-3
clone size: .
V gene: TRBV19
D gene: .
CDR3 protein: CASRGGVTDTQYF
CDR3 DNA: TGTGCCAGTAGAGGCGGGGTTACAGATACGCAGTATTTT

J gene: TRBJ2-1
clone size: .
V gene: TRBV5-6
D gene: .
CDR3 protein: CASSPRGKRVYNEQFF
CDR3 DNA: TGTGCCAGCAGCCCCAGAGGAAAGCGGGTTTACAATGAGCAGTTCTTC

J gene: TRBJ2-3
clone size: .
V gene: TRBV30
D gene: .
CDR3 protein: CAWSVRDYRSTDTQYF
CDR3 DNA: TGTGCCTGGAGTGTACGTGACTACCGGAGCACAGATACGCAGTATTTT

J gene: TRBJ1-2
clone size: few
V gene: TRBV27
D gene: .
CDR3 protein: CASRHPGPYGYTF
CDR3 DNA: TGTGCCAGCAGACACCCAGGCCCTTATGGCTACACCTTC

J gene: TRBJ1-2
clone size: .
V gene: TRBV5-4
D gene: .
CDR3 protein: CASSSGGVRTGIYGYTF
CDR3 DNA: TGTGCCAGCAGCTCCGGCGGCGTTCGCACAGGGATCTATGGCTACACCTTC

J gene: TRBJ1-1
clone size: .
V gene: TRBV6-5
D gene: TRBD1
CDR3 protein: CASSPGGAPAEAFF
CDR3 DNA: TGTGCCAGCAGTCCAGGGGGAGCCCCGGCTGAAGCTTTCTTT

J gene: TRBJ2-2
clone size: .
V gene: TRBV27
D gene: TRBD1
CDR3 protein: CASSPGTGTYTGELFF
CDR3 DNA: TGTGCCAGCAGTCCCGGGACAGGGACCTACACCGGGGAGCTGTTTTTT

J gene: TRBJ1-5
clone size: .
V gene: TRBV19
D gene: .
CDR3 protein: CASSTGPNQPQHF
CDR3 DNA: TGTGCCAGTAGTACAGGGCCAAATCAGCCCCAGCATTTT

J gene: TRBJ2-1
clone size: once
V gene: TRBV5-1
D gene: TRBD1
CDR3 protein: CASSPGGSYNEQFF
CDR3 DNA: TGCGCCAGCAGTCCAGGGGGCTCCTACAATGAGCAGTTCTTC

J gene: TRBJ2-7
clone size: .
V gene: TRBV27
D gene: TRBD2
CDR3 protein: CASSLRREGSLEQYF
CDR3 DNA: TGTGCCAGCAGTTTGAGGCGGGAGGGTTCTCTCGAGCAGTACTTC

J gene: TRBJ2-7
clone size: .
V gene: TRBV7-9
D gene: .
CDR3 protein: CASSLVVLARQAYEQYF
CDR3 DNA: TGTGCCAGCAGCTTAGTAGTTTTGGCGCGACAGGCCTACGAGCAGTACTTC